The clone carrying this T cell receptor (beta chain) was seen only a few times. Its antigen remains unidentified. This CDR3 region has 15 residues. Germline values: CDR1 LNHDA, CDR2 SQIVND (reference sequence). Trimming removed 5 bases from V and 6 bases from J; junction bases left unmatched: 10. Despite likely unrecorded immune exposures, the donors were nominally healthy at the time of sampling. This sample was taken from a study of cytomegalovirus exposure and HLA in healthy donors. Study-wide background: In a previous analysis, approximately 110 million unique TCR beta sequences were found from approximately 180 million T cells. General study results and limits: Earlier analysis looked at TCR beta V segments, and most were productive about 87% or about 30% of the time.

The PCR had 60 Vbeta and 13 Jbeta primers. TCRdb's table, derived via immunoSEQ multiplex PCR, lists solely in-frame clones and lacks some. The sample includes approximately 100,000 clones, 77% of them seen just once. The chain couples TRBV19 to TRBJ1-5, with 7 bases aligning to TRBD1. The sequence came from a man in his forties or fifties in good health and CMV-seropositive. The sample comprised PBMCs. The CDR3 DNA sequence: TGTGCCAGTAGTCAGACAGGGTACCTCACTCAGCCCCAGCATTTT. It translates to CASSQTGYLTQPQHF.